This T cell receptor (beta chain) was sequenced in a study of human CD8 memory T cell subsets. Construction of TCR beta libraries was accomplished by means of UMI-labeled 5' RACE. TCRdb reprocessed the 5' RACE reads and stores each CDR3 protein as one record, lacking DNA. Its listing shows over 6,500 distinct CDR3 sequences. Negative magnetic separation enriched total CD8+ T cells. The CDR3 loop spans 13 amino acids. CDR1 MGHRA and CDR2 YSYEKL come from the germline V gene. V usage is TRBV4-1 and J usage is TRBJ1-1. What was sequenced was CD8+ stem-like memory T cells (TSCM and TCM) sorted from PBMCs. The subset was: stem-like memory CD8 T cells (TSTEM), CCR7+ PD-1- TIGIT-. The clonotype comes from a human donor in good health. This chain's CDR3 is CASSQAEGWEAFF.